This T cell receptor beta chain was obtained from a study of shared T cell receptors in the human thymus. The CDR3 runs to 17 residues. V lost 10 bases, J lost 6 bases, and 24 bases stayed unmatched. The germline CDR1 and CDR2 sequences are SGHTA and FQGNSA. Profiling relied on immunoSEQ multiplex PCR, and the TCRdb table lists in-frame clones only, not all of them. The repertoire includes some 720,000 clones, approximately 90% of them detected once, and about 0.01% sits in the top ten. The same specimen was also included in a second study, on human thymus T cells. This second study says: Each of the donors was a healthy Finnish infant who was undergoing open corrective cardiac surgery for congenital heart defects. The thymus was resected at corrective cardiac surgery. In unrelated individuals, thymic repertoires overlapped highly, according to related research.

The rearrangement joins TRBV7-2 to TRBJ2-7; 7 bases fit TRBD2. The sequenced sample was thymocytes. The TCR sequence derives from a boy in the first two years of life with a congenital heart defect. The CDR3 spells CATDTNTGGGPSREQYF. CDR3 DNA sequence: TGTGCCACCGACACAAACACGGGGGGAGGGCCGTCGCGCGAGCAGTACTTC.